A selection of T cell receptor beta chains follows, all from one sample in a study of blood T cell repertoires in COVID-19. Assay: immunoSEQ multiplex PCR; the TCRdb copy retains only in-frame clones and omits some. The sample has about 210,000 clones, about 76% seen once. The material sequenced was PBMCs or T cells enriched from blood (not recorded which). The receptor source for this set is a woman between 50 and 59 years old with acute COVID-19. Both conserved end residues are part of each CDR3. A D gene is named only where the DNA matches it firmly. Not all rows give a size; the values are once, few, many and, for expanded clones, a class.

>TRBD2|TRBV6-5|TRBJ2-5|once
CASKGTSGPGETQYF
TGTGCCAGCAAAGGGACTAGCGGACCGGGGGAGACCCAGTACTTC
>TRBD1|TRBV6-4|TRBJ2-2|NA
CATQGAHPRNTGELFF
TGTGCCACACAGGGGGCGCACCCCAGGAACACCGGGGAGCTGTTTTTT
>TRBD2|TRBV6-5|TRBJ2-5|few
CASSYLGEGQETQYF
TGTGCCAGCAGTTACTTGGGGGAGGGGCAAGAGACCCAGTACTTC
>NA|TRBV7-9|TRBJ2-7|NA
CASSPTGTFEQYF
TGTGCCAGCAGCCCGACGGGGACATTCGAGCAGTACTTC
>NA|TRBV2|TRBJ1-5|NA
CASTFERQFRQPQHF
TGTGCCAGCACCTTCGAAAGACAGTTCCGACAGCCCCAGCATTTT
>NA|TRBV3-1/TRBV3-2|TRBJ1-2|NA
CASSQVSGYTF
TGTGCCAGCAGCCAAGTCTCTGGCTACACCTTC
>TRBD1|TRBV5-1|TRBJ1-1|NA
CASSLGDRVPTEAFF
TGCGCCAGCAGCTTGGGGGACAGGGTTCCCACTGAAGCTTTCTTT
>NA|TRBV18|TRBJ1-5|once
CASSRGRNQPQHF
TGTGCCAGCTCTCGGGGAAGGAATCAGCCCCAGCATTTT
>TRBD1|TRBV7-2|TRBJ2-2|many
CASSSRQGAQGGELFF
TGTGCCAGCAGCTCTAGACAGGGGGCGCAGGGCGGGGAGCTGTTTTTT
>TRBD1|TRBV9|TRBJ1-2|many
CASSGGDRASNYGYTF
TGTGCCAGCAGCGGGGGGGACAGGGCGTCTAACTATGGCTACACCTTC
>TRBD2|TRBV20-1|TRBJ2-3|NA
CSASGGVPTDTQYF
TGCAGTGCTAGTGGGGGGGTCCCCACAGATACGCAGTATTTT
>TRBD2|TRBV29-1|TRBJ2-5|NA
CSVTGLAPGGETQYF
TGCAGCGTCACCGGACTAGCCCCCGGGGGAGAGACCCAGTACTTC
>NA|TRBV11-3|TRBJ1-5|NA
CASSLDLGRDRTDSNQPQHF
TGTGCCAGCAGCTTAGATCTGGGCCGCGACCGTACCGATAGCAATCAGCCCCAGCATTTT
>TRBD2|TRBV2|TRBJ2-7|NA
CARRLAGAYEQYF
TGTGCCAGGAGACTAGCGGGAGCCTACGAGCAGTACTTC
>NA|TRBV5-1|TRBJ2-7|NA
CASSTGGSSAYEQYF
TGCGCCAGCTCAACCGGCGGCTCGTCGGCCTACGAGCAGTACTTC
>NA|TRBV28|TRBJ1-3|NA
CASSLFPQAGNTIYF
TGTGCCAGCAGTTTATTTCCACAGGCTGGAAACACCATATATTTT
>NA|TRBV5-6|TRBJ2-3|NA
CASSLYLRPTDTQYF
TGTGCCAGCAGCTTATACCTGCGGCCCACAGATACGCAGTATTTT
>TRBD1|TRBV4-3|TRBJ2-3|NA
CASSHRDRDSTDTQYF
TGCGCCAGCAGCCACCGGGACAGGGATTCCACAGATACGCAGTATTTT
>NA|TRBV10-3|TRBJ1-1|NA
CAISGGTANTEAFF
TGTGCCATCAGTGGAGGAACGGCTAACACTGAAGCTTTCTTT
>NA|TRBV29-1|TRBJ2-1|NA
CSDSLRAEDEQFF
TGCAGCGACTCCCTCAGGGCGGAAGATGAGCAGTTCTTC
>TRBD1|TRBV7-9|TRBJ1-5|NA
CASSRTGGNQPQHF
TGTGCCAGCAGCCGAACAGGGGGCAATCAGCCCCAGCATTTT
>TRBD1|TRBV6-5|TRBJ1-4|once
CASSYRGQGYEKLFF
TGTGCCAGCAGTTACCGGGGACAGGGATATGAAAAACTGTTTTTT
>TRBD2|TRBV28|TRBJ2-2|NA
CASSFRTRISGELFF
TGTGCCAGCAGTTTCAGGACTAGGATTTCCGGGGAGCTGTTTTTT
>NA|TRBV1|TRBJ1-1|NA
CTSSPEEGDRAEVNTEAFF
TGCACCAGCAGCCCTGAAGAGGGAGACAGGGCAGAAGTGAACACTGAAGCTTTCTTT
>TRBD2|TRBV7-2|TRBJ2-3|NA
CASGRREDNTQYF
TGTGCCAGCGGTAGGCGGGAGGATAATACGCAGTATTTT
>NA|TRBV11-1|TRBJ2-7|NA
CASSLSLEATYEQYF
TGTGCCAGCAGCTTATCTTTAGAGGCCACCTACGAGCAGTACTTC
>NA|TRBV5-5|TRBJ1-5|NA
CASSLGRVNDVGNQPQHF
TGTGCCAGCAGCTTGGGCCGGGTAAACGACGTCGGCAATCAGCCCCAGCATTTT
>NA|TRBV19|TRBJ2-2|once
CASRPQGLSLSNTGELFF
TGTGCCAGCCGTCCGCAGGGACTCTCCCTGTCGAACACCGGGGAGCTGTTTTTT
>NA|TRBV19|TRBJ2-2|NA
CASSIPGQVTGELFF
TGTGCCAGTAGTATACCTGGGCAGGTAACCGGGGAGCTGTTTTTT
>NA|TRBV18|TRBJ1-2|NA
CASSLAQGNYGYTF
TGTGCCAGCTCACTCGCACAGGGAAACTATGGCTACACCTTC
>NA|TRBV6-2/TRBV6-3|TRBJ2-6|NA
CASSSAAKNSGANVLTF
TGTGCCAGCAGTTCCGCAGCGAAAAACTCTGGGGCCAACGTCCTGACTTTC
>NA|TRBV5-1|TRBJ1-1|NA
CASSLAGALNTEAFF
TGCGCCAGCAGCTTGGCAGGGGCTTTGAACACTGAAGCTTTCTTT
>NA|TRBV19|TRBJ1-5|many
CASIRTDFGDQPQHF
TGTGCCAGTATCCGGACAGATTTTGGCGATCAGCCCCAGCATTTT
>NA|TRBV11-1|TRBJ1-2|NA
CASSLNSGAPGYTF
TGTGCCAGCAGCTTGAATTCAGGGGCTCCTGGCTACACCTTC
>NA|TRBV4-3|TRBJ2-7|NA
CASSQDGLARTNPLYEQYF
TGCGCCAGCAGCCAAGATGGTTTGGCCCGAACCAACCCCCTCTACGAGCAGTACTTC
>TRBD1|TRBV29-1|TRBJ2-5|NA
CSVKTGAGETQYF
TGCAGCGTGAAGACAGGGGCCGGAGAGACCCAGTACTTC
>TRBD2|TRBV7-2|TRBJ2-7|few
CASSLGSGRSYEQYF
TGTGCCAGCAGCTTGGGTAGCGGGAGGTCCTACGAGCAGTACTTC
>TRBD2|TRBV7-9|TRBJ2-7|NA
CASSLLAGGSYEQYF
TGTGCCAGCAGCTTGCTAGCGGGGGGTTCCTACGAGCAGTACTTC
>NA|TRBV12-5|TRBJ1-6|NA
CASGLETYNRVNSPLHF
TGTGCTAGTGGTTTGGAGACATACAACAGGGTGAATTCACCCCTCCACTTT
>TRBD2|TRBV5-1|TRBJ2-7|NA
CASSLSWSSGIPYEQYF
TGCGCCAGCAGCTTGAGCTGGTCTAGCGGGATTCCCTACGAGCAGTACTTC
>NA|TRBV7-9|TRBJ2-5|NA
CASSIPSEQETQYF
TGTGCCAGCAGCATACCGAGCGAGCAAGAGACCCAGTACTTC
>TRBD1|TRBV9|TRBJ1-5|NA
CASSDGTGSRPQHF
TGTGCCAGCAGCGATGGGACAGGGAGCCGGCCCCAGCATTTT
>TRBD1|TRBV29-1|TRBJ2-5|NA
CSVAGTGGAWETQYF
TGCAGCGTAGCAGGGACAGGGGGCGCTTGGGAGACCCAGTACTTC
>NA|TRBV19|TRBJ1-5|NA
CASSARQNSNQPQHF
TGTGCCAGTAGCGCACGACAGAATAGCAATCAGCCCCAGCATTTT
>NA|TRBV9|TRBJ2-7|NA
CASSTQGAPYYEQYF
TGTGCCAGCAGCACGCAGGGTGCCCCCTACTACGAGCAGTACTTC
>NA|TRBV24-1|TRBJ1-2|NA
CATSTVEDYGYTF
TGTGCCACCAGCACGGTGGAGGACTATGGCTACACCTTC
>NA|TRBV6-5|TRBJ1-1|once
CASSRSTGNTEAFF
TGTGCCAGCAGCCGAAGTACAGGGAACACTGAAGCTTTCTTT
>TRBD1|TRBV20-1|TRBJ1-4|NA
CSASVDRVGEKLFF
TGCAGTGCTAGTGTTGACAGGGTTGGAGAAAAACTGTTTTTT